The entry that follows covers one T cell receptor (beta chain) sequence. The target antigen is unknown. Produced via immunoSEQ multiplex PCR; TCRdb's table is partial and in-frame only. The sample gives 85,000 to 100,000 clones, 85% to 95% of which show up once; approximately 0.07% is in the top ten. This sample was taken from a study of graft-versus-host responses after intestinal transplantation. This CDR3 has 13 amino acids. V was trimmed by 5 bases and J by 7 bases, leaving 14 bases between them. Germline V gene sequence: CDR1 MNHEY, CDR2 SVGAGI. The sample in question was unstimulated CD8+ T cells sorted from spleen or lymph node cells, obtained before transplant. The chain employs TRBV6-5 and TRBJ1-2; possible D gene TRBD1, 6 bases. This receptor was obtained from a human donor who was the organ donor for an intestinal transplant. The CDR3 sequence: CASSTSTGPGYTF. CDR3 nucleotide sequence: TGTGCCAGCAGTACTTCCACAGGGCCTGGCTACACCTTC.